This T cell receptor (beta chain) was identified during a study of blood T cell repertoires in COVID-19 (dated by TCRdb to 2018 to 2021). Study-level background: Samples covering the acute and convalescent phases of COVID-19 were provided by collaborators in the United States, Italy and Spain. The prospective study material was composed of cDNA or gDNA derived from T cells, B-cell-depleted T cells, or PBMCs. The dataset comprised deeply sampled blood TCRbeta repertoires from subjects exposed to, actively infected with, or recovered from COVID-19. The repertoires were made available in a free public database intended to serve as a resource for research on the immune response to SARS-CoV-2. The samples were drawn from the first 160 participants of the ongoing ImmuneRACE study and from 1,254 subjects provided by 6 global collaborators. The sample metadata nearly always contained a de-identified subject ID, COVID-19 status, age in years and sex. Where available, HLA class I and class II types were taken from metadata supplied by the sample provider and were not determined by assay-based typing.

The immunoSEQ Assay, a bias-controlled multiplex PCR, was used to amplify TCRbeta CDR3 regions from genomic DNA. On the study's bioinformatics: Within the assay, amplification of reference gene primers was used to estimate how many nucleated cells each sample contained. To quantify the absolute abundance of each unique TCRbeta CDR3 rearrangement, sequence reads were collapsed and filtered. Productive Simpson clonality was computed per sample as the square root of Simpson's diversity index over productive rearrangements. Drawn from immuneACCESS, this table holds only the in-frame rearrangements with V and J called that TCRdb kept. Clones are partly lost; checked studies trace under half to an unresolved V gene and leave the rest unexplained. That table supplies the V and J calls and clone size; D and trimming were determined from the DNA. Present in this sample are 75,000 to 90,000 clones, around 90% of which were seen just once. The ten largest clones capture roughly 10% of the sample.

Each collaborating institution followed its own protocols to collect whole blood in K2EDTA tubes. For TCRbeta analysis, collaborator samples were shipped as frozen whole blood, as isolated PBMCs, or as DNA extracted from either sample type. Concerning this clone itself: The antigen it binds to is not known. No much larger clone is present one base from it, and per-base qualities are unavailable.

Study-level results and caveats: How much clinical and demographic metadata was included differed by source and by participant, and the metadata was provided uncurated.

This TCR was recovered from a man older than 75 with acute or convalescent COVID-19. The sequencing sample was made of peripheral blood.

CDR3 reads: CASSIGLENEQFF. The nucleotide sequence is given as TGTGCCAGTAGTATAGGGCTAGAGAATGAGCAGTTCTTC. The sequence is built from TRBV19 and TRBJ2-1; there is no confident call for the D gene. Its CDR3 holds 13 amino acids, cysteine through phenylalanine. Only the CDR3 DNA is retained, 39 bases long and in frame from the first base. Taken from the germline V gene (reference sequence), the CDR1 and CDR2 loops are LNHDA and SQIVND. Deletion took 1 base off V and 7 bases off J, with a span of 8 bases between the germline ends.